Below are 11 T cell receptor beta chains sequenced from a single sample in a study of blood T cells in healthy people across ages. A J-beta primer mix and a sample-barcoded 5' primer were used in a second PCR of roughly 7 to 12 cycles. MiXCR, applied by TCRdb to the 5' RACE reads, yields one record per CDR3 protein. The sample consists of roughly 1,300,000 distinct CDR3 sequences, roughly 60% of them appearing once. The sample was blood. These receptors all stem from a man between 18 and 35 years old in good health.

This clonotype was seen a few times. The chain links TRBV25-1 to TRBJ2-7; D might be TRBD1 or TRBD2, each matching 6 bases. There are 12 residues in the CDR3. Germline values: CDR1 MGHDK, CDR2 SYGVNS. The V end lost 4 bases, the J end lost 8 bases, and 12 bases lay between the germline ends. Here the CDR3 reads CASSGPGGKQYF. The DNA for the CDR3 is TGTGCCAGCAGTGGTCCCGGGGGCAAGCAGTACTTC.

This chain links TRBV4-2 with TRBJ2-1; the D gene is possibly TRBD1 (6 bases). Per the germline V gene, CDR1 is LGHNA and CDR2 is YNFKEQ. CDR3 length: 17 residues. V lost 0 bases, J lost 4 bases, and 16 bases lay in between. In DNA, the CDR3 is TGTGCCAGCAGCCAAGATAAATACAGGGAAAGGTACAATGAGCAGTTCTTC. Protein: CASSQDKYRERYNEQFF.

This clonotype was observed at least ten times. V is TRBV28 and J is TRBJ2-7; D is unresolved. The germline CDR1 and CDR2 sequences are MDHEN and SYDVKM. V gave up 6 bases and J gave up 0 bases, with 15 bases separating them. The CDR3 runs to 15 residues. The CDR3: CASSPGTMSSYEQYF. The CDR3 DNA reads as TGTGCCAGCAGCCCCGGCACCATGAGCTCCTACGAGCAGTACTTC.

V is TRBV4-1 and J is TRBJ2-5; 12 positions agree with TRBD2. Germline CDR1 is MGHRA and CDR2 is YSYEKL. There are 16 residues in the CDR3. Trimming at V came to 4 bases and at J to 5 bases, leaving 8 bases not matched to a gene. The CDR3 spells CASSPGPGLAGETQYF. The CDR3 nucleotides are TGCGCCAGCAGCCCCGGACCGGGACTAGCGGGTGAGACCCAGTACTTC.

The chain uses TRBV4-2 and TRBJ2-3; D not resolved. The CDR3 contains 16 residues. The germline gives CDR1 LGHNA, CDR2 YNFKEQ. Trimming stripped 7 bases from V and 0 bases from J, with 17 bases between. DNA for the CDR3: TGTGCCAGCATCATGGGCAGCGCCCCTAGCACAGATACGCAGTATTTT. It is translated as CASIMGSAPSTDTQYF.

This clonotype was seen more than once but under ten times. The J gene is TRBJ1-5, the V gene TRBV12-3 or TRBV12-4, with no clear D. Trimming removed 6 bases at V and 4 bases at J, with 13 bases between. CDR3 size: 14 residues. CDR3 nucleotide sequence: TGTGCCAGCAGGTCCCGGGAGGTTAATCAGCCCCAGCATTTT. Its protein is CASRSREVNQPQHF.

V and J are TRBV4-3 and TRBJ1-1; D not certain. The germline V gene has CDR1 LGHNA and CDR2 YSLEER. This CDR3 region has 13 residues. V lost 0 bases, J lost 0 bases, and 2 bases lay in between. CDR3 DNA sequence: TGCGCCAGCAGCCAAGATGTGAACACTGAAGCTTTCTTT. It codes for CASSQDVNTEAFF.

This rearrangement joins TRBV4-1 to TRBJ2-7; 11 bases match TRBD2. The CDR3 spans 18 residues. V dropped 1 base and J dropped 0; count of bases not matched to a gene: 8. Germline loops: CDR1 MGHRA, CDR2 YSYEKL. CDR3 bases: TGCGCCAGCAGCCAAGTTAGTTCTAGCGGGAGGAGCTCCTACGAGCAGTACTTC. This gives the protein CASSQVSSSGRSSYEQYF.

The V gene is TRBV5-6, the J gene TRBJ1-2; D remains unclear. The V gene's germline CDR1 is SGHDT and CDR2 YYEEEE. This CDR3 is built from 13 residues. The V and J ends lost 1 base and 4 bases respectively, with 8 bases between them. CDR3 in amino acids: CASSLTRPYGYTF. The CDR3 DNA reads TGTGCCAGCAGCTTGACCAGACCCTATGGCTACACCTTC.

The V and J genes are TRBV27 and TRBJ1-1, with D unclear. Germline V gene lookup returns CDR1 MNHEY and CDR2 SMNVEV (reference sequence). CDR3 length: 15 residues. V lost 2 bases and J lost 3, with 13 bases in between. This chain's CDR3 is CASSLRAHQDTEAFF. DNA for the CDR3: TGTGCCAGCAGTTTAAGGGCCCACCAGGACACTGAAGCTTTCTTT.

The CDR3 region has the DNA TGTGCCAGCACAACGACAGTGGGGGAGACCCAGTACTTC. This codes for CASTTTVGETQYF. V usage is TRBV12-3 or TRBV12-4 and J usage is TRBJ2-7; D is possibly TRBD1 (5 bases). The J call may be wrong; the DNA end is better matched by TRBJ2-5. This CDR3 spans 13 amino acids.